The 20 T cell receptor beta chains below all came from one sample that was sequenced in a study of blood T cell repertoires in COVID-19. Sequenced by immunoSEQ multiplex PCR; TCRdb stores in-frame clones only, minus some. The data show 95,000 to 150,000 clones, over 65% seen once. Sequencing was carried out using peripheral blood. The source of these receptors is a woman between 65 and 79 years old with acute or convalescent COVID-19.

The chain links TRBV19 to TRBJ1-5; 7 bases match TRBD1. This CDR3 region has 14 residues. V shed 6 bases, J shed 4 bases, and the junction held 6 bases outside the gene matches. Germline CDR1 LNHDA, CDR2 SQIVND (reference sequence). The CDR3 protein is CASRGSGGNQPQHF. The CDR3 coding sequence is TGTGCCAGTAGGGGCTCAGGGGGAAATCAGCCCCAGCATTTT.

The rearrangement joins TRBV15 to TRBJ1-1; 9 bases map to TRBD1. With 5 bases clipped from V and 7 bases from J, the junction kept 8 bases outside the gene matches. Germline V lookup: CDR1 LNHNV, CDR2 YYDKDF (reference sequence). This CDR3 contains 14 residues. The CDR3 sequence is CATSRLTGGIEAFF. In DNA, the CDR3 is TGTGCCACCAGCCGATTGACAGGGGGGATTGAAGCTTTCTTT.

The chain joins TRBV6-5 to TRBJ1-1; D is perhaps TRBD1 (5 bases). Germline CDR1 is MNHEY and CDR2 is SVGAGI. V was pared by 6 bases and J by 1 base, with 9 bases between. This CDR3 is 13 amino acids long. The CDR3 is CASSMGGNTEAFF. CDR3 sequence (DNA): TGTGCCAGCAGCATGGGGGGGAACACTGAAGCTTTCTTT.

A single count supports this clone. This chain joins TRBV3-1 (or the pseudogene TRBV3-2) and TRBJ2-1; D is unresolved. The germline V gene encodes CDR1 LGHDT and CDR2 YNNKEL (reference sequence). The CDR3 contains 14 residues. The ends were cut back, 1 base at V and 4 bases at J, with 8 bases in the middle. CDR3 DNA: TGTGCCAGCAGCCAAGCTGCGGAGTACAATGAGCAGTTCTTC. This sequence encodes CASSQAAEYNEQFF.

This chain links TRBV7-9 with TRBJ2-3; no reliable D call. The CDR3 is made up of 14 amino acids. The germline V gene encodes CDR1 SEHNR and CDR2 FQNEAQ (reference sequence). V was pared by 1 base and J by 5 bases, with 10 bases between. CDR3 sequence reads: CASSLGKTGDTQYF. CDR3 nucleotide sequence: TGTGCCAGCAGCTTAGGGAAGACGGGAGATACGCAGTATTTT. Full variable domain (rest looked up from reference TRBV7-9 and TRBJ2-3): DTGVSQNPRHKITKRGQNVTFRCDPISEHNRLYWYRQTLGQGPEFLTYFQNEAQLEKSRLLSDRFSAERPKGSFSTLEIQRTEQGDSAMYLCASSLGKTGDTQYFGPGTRLTVL.

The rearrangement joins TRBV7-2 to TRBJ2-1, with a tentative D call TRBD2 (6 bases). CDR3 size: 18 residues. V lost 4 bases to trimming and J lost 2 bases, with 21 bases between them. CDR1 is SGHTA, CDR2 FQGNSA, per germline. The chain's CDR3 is CASSSHRGLRGPYNEQFF. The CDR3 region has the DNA TGTGCCAGCAGCTCCCATCGAGGGCTGCGGGGCCCCTACAATGAGCAGTTCTTC.

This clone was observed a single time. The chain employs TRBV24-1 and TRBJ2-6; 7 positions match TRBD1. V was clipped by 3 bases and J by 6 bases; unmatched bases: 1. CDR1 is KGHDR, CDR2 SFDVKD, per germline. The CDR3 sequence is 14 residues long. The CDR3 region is CATSDTGAANVLTF. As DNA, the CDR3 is TGTGCCACCAGTGATACAGGGGCGGCCAACGTCCTGACTTTC.

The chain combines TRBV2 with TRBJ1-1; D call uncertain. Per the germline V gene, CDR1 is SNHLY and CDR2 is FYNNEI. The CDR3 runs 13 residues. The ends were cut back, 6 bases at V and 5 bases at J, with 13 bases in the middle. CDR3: CASSLGVETEAFF. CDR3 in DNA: TGTGCCAGCAGCCTGGGAGTAGAGACTGAAGCTTTCTTT.

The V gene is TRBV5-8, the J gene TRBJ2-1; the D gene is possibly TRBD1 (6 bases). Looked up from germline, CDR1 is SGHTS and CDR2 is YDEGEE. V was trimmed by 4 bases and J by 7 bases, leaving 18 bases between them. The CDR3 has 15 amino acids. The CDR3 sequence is CASSKGDQAWNEQFF. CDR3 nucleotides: TGTGCCAGCAGCAAGGGGGACCAGGCTTGGAATGAGCAGTTCTTC.

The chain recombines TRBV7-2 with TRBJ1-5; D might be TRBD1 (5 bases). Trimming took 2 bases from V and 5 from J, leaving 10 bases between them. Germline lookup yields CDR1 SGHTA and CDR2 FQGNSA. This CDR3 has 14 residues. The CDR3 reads CASSLTQGYQPQHF. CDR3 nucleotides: TGTGCCAGCAGCTTAACCCAGGGATATCAGCCCCAGCATTTT.

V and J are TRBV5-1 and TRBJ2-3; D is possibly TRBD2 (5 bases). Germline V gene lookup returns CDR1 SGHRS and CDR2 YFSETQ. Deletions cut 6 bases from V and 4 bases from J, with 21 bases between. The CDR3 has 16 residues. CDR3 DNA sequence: TGCGCCAGCACCTGGAACGGGGTCACGGGGTCAGATACGCAGTATTTT. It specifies CASTWNGVTGSDTQYF.

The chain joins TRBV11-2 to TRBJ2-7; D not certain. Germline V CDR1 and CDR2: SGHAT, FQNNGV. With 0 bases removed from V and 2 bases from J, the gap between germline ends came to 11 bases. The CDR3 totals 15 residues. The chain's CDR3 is CASSLDHRSPYEQYV. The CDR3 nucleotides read TGTGCCAGCAGCTTAGATCATAGGAGTCCCTACGAGCAGTACGTC.

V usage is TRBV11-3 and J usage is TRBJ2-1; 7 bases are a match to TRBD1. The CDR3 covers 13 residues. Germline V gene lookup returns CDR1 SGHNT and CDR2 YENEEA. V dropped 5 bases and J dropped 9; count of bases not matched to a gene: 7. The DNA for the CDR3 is TGTGCCAGCAGCCTCAGACAGGGCGGTGAGCAGTTCTTC. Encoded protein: CASSLRQGGEQFF.

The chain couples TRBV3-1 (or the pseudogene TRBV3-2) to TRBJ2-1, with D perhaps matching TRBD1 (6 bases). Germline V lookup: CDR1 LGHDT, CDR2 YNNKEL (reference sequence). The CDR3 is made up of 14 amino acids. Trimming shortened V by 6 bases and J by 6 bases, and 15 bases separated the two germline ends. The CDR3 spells CASSPTRGSNEQFF. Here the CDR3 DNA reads TGTGCCAGCAGTCCTACCAGGGGAAGCAATGAGCAGTTCTTC.

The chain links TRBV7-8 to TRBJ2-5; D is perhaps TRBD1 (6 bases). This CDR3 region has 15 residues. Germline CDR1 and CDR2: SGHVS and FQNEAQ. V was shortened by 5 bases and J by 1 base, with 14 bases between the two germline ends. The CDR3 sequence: CASSVNRGSQETQYF. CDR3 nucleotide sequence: TGTGCCAGCAGCGTGAATAGGGGGTCCCAAGAGACCCAGTACTTC. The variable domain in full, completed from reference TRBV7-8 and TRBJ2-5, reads GAGVSQSPRYKVAKRGQDVALRCDPISGHVSLFWYQQALGQGPEFLTYFQNEAQLDKSGLPSDRFFAERPEGSVSTLKIQRTQQEDSAVYLCASSVNRGSQETQYFGPGTRLLVL.

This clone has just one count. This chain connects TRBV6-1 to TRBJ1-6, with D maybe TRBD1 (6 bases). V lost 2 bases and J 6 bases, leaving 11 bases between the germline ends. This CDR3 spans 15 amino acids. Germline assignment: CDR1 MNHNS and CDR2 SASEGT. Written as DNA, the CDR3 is TGTGCCAGCAGTGAAAGGGGGATGGGTAATTCACCCCTCCACTTT. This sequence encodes CASSERGMGNSPLHF.

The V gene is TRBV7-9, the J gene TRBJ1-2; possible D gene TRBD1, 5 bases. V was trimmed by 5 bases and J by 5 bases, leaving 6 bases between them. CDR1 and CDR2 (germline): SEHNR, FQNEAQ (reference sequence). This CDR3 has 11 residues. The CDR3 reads CASSPGYGYTF. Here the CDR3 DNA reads TGTGCCAGCAGCCCAGGGTATGGCTACACCTTC.

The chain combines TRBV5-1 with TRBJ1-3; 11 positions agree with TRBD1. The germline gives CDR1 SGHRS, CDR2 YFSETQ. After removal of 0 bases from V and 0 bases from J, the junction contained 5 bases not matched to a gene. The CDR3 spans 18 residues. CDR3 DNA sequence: TGCGCCAGCAGCTTGGCGGGGACAGGGGGGACCTCTGGAAACACCATATATTTT. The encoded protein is CASSLAGTGGTSGNTIYF.

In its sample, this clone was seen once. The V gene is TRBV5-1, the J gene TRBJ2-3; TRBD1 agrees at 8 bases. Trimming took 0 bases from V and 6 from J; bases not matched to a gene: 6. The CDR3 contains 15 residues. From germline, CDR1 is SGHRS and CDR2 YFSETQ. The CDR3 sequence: CASSLETGGTDTQYF. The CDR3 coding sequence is TGCGCCAGCAGCTTGGAAACAGGGGGTACGGATACGCAGTATTTT.

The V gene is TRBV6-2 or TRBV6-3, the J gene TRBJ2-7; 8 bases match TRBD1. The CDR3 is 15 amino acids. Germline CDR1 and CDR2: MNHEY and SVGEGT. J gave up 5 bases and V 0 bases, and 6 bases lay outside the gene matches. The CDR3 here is CASSYSGQGTHEQYF. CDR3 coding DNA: TGTGCCAGCAGTTACTCCGGACAGGGAACCCACGAGCAGTACTTC.